This T cell receptor beta chain stems from a study of T cell repertoires in cytomegalovirus infection. Study background: CMV epitopes, recently identified HLA-C-restricted and well-studied HLA-B-restricted, were used. Study-wide results and limits: Dominating the ex vivo response were TCR beta clonotypes that were CMV-specific and HLA-C-restricted. Frequencies of public TCR beta families were cumulated, and this identified carriers of CMV plus the relevant HLA.

Looked up from germline, CDR1 is MNHEY and CDR2 is SVGAGI. CDR3 length equals 16 residues. J was trimmed by 4 bases and V by 7 bases; bases with no gene match: 12. TCRdb reanalysed the reads using MiXCR and keeps one entry per CDR3 protein. The sample lists 600,000 to 700,000 distinct CDR3 sequences, 33% occurring once. Regarding this clonotype: What it binds is not known.

The TCR originated in a human donor in good health (CMV status not recorded). Some clones in this sample may be carry-over from other donors' samples. The sequencing used cultured PBMCs, collected from culture after CMV antigen stimulation. The chain carries TRBV6-5 and TRBJ2-2, with TRBD2 identical over 7 bases. For the CDR3, the DNA is TGTGCCAGCATCGGGGGGTGGGGAGGAGGCACCGGGGAGCTGTTTTTT. It specifies CASIGGWGGGTGELFF.